This TCR beta chain was profiled in a study of T cell repertoires in cytomegalovirus infection. Study-level information: Indicated by public TCR beta signatures were CMV infection and matching HLA type. Study conclusions and caveats: Totalled public TCR beta family frequency picked out people who carried CMV plus the relevant HLA. Clonotypes of TCR beta that were HLA-C-restricted and CMV-specific dominated the ex vivo response.

MiXCR was run by TCRdb on the reads, yielding one entry per CDR3 protein. The data show around 740,000 distinct CDR3 sequences, less than 40% seen once. This CDR3 spans 12 amino acids. CDR1 LNHNV and CDR2 YYDKDF come from the germline V gene (reference sequence). Trimming took off 8 bases at V and 6 bases at J, with 8 bases between the two ends. Note on this clonotype: Its cognate antigen is unknown.

The sample was PBMCs. This clonotype originated in a human donor in good health (CMV status not recorded). Some clones in this sample may be carry-over from other donors' samples. This chain links TRBV15 with TRBJ1-6; D gene uncertain. CDR3 protein: CATSGGNSPLHF. The CDR3 region has the DNA TGTGCCACCTCCGGTGGTAATTCACCCCTCCACTTT. The variable domain in full, completed from reference TRBV15 and TRBJ1-6, reads DAMVIQNPRYQVTQFGKPVTLSCSQTLNHNVMYWYQQKSSQAPKLLFHYYDKDFNNEADTPDNFQSRRPNTSFCFLDIRSPGLGDTAMYLCATSGGNSPLHFGNGTRLTVT.